This TCR beta chain was recorded in a study of cytomegalovirus exposure and HLA in healthy donors. V shed 4 bases and J shed 2 bases, with 16 bases lying between them. The CDR3 is made up of 15 amino acids. Germline V gene data show CDR1 as SGHRS and CDR2 as YFSETQ. In regard to this clone: The antigen remains unidentified.

Regarding the study as a whole: The authors enumerated 150 to 200 TCR beta chains as linked to cytomegalovirus. A later analysis showed HLA-associated TCR beta chains outstripping equally common others in clonal expansion.

The study ran its PCR with 60 Vbeta and 13 Jbeta primers. Profiling relied on immunoSEQ multiplex PCR, and the TCRdb table lists in-frame clones only, not all of them. The profile covers 150,000 to 200,000 clones, with around 77% appearing a single time and 1.5% to 2% taken by the ten largest. The sequenced material came from PBMCs. The chain combines TRBV5-1 with TRBJ2-7, with D tentatively TRBD2 (5 bases). This TCR was sampled from a woman aged 25 to 39 in good health and CMV-seronegative. The CDR3 region is CASSPTGIATYEQYF. CDR3 sequence (DNA): TGCGCCAGCAGCCCTACCGGGATAGCTACCTACGAGCAGTACTTC.